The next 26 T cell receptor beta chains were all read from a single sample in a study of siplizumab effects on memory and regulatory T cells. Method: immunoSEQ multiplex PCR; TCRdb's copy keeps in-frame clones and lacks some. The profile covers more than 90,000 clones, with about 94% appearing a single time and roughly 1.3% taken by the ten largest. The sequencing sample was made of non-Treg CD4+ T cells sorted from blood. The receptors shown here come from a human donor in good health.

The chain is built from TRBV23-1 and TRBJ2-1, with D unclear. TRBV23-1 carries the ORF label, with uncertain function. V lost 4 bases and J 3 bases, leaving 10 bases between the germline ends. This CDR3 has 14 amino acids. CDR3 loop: CASSLSSDYNEQFF. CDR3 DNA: TGCGCCAGCAGTCTGTCTAGTGACTACAATGAGCAGTTCTTC.

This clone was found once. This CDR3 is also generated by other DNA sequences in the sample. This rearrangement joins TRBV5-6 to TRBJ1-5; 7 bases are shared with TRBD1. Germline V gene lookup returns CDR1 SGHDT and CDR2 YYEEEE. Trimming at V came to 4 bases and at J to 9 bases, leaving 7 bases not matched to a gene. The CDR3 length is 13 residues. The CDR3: CASSVDRRRPQHF. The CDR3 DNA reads TGTGCCAGCAGCGTGGACAGGCGGCGGCCCCAGCATTTT.

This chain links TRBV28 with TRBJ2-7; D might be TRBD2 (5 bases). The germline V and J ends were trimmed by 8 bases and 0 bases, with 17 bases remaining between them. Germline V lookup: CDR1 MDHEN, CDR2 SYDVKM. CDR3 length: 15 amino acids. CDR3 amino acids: CASATAGAPSYEQYF. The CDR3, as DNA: TGTGCCAGCGCTACGGCGGGTGCCCCCTCCTACGAGCAGTACTTC.

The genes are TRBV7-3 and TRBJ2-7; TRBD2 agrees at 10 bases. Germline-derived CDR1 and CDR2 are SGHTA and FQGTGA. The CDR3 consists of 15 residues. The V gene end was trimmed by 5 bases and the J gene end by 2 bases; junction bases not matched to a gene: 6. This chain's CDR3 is CASSPTSGVTYEQYF. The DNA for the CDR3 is TGTGCCAGCAGCCCAACTAGCGGGGTTACCTACGAGCAGTACTTC.

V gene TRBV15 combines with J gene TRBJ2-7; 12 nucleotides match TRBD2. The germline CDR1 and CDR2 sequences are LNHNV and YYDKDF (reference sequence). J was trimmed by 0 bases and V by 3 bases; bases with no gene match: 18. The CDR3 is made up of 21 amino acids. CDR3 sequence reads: CATSSGYTRASGRAGSYEQYF. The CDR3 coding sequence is TGTGCCACCAGCAGTGGGTATACTAGGGCTAGCGGGAGGGCCGGCTCCTACGAGCAGTACTTC.

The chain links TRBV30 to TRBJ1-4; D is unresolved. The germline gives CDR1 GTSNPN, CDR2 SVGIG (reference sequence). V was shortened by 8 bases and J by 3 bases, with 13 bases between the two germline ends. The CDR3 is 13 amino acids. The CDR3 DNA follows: TGTGCCGGAACTCGGGTGCCTAATGAAAAACTGTTTTTT. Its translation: CAGTRVPNEKLFF.

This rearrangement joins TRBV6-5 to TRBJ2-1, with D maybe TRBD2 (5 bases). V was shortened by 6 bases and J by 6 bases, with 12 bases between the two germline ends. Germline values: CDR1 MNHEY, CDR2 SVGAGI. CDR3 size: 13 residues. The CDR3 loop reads CASRRAVGNEQFF. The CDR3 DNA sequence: TGTGCCAGCAGGCGGGCCGTTGGCAATGAGCAGTTCTTC.

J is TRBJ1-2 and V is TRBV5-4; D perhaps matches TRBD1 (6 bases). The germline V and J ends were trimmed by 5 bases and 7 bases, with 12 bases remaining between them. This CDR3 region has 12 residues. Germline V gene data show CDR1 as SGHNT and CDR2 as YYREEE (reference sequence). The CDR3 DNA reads TGTGCCAGCAGTCCCAACAGGGTTGGCTACACCTTC. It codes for CASSPNRVGYTF.

The CDR3 nucleotides are TGTGCCAGCAGTTTGCCTCGCTACAATGAGCAGTTCTTC. This encodes CASSLPRYNEQFF. The chain employs TRBV28 and TRBJ2-1; no clear D gene. Germline CDR1 and CDR2: MDHEN and SYDVKM. Trimming stripped 3 bases from V and 3 bases from J, with 6 bases between. The CDR3 covers 13 residues.

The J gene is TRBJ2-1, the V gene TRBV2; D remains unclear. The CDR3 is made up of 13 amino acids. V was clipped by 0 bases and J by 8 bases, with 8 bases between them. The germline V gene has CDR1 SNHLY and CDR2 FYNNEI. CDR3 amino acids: CASSEAGLDEQFF. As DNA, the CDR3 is TGTGCCAGCAGTGAAGCAGGGTTAGATGAGCAGTTCTTC.

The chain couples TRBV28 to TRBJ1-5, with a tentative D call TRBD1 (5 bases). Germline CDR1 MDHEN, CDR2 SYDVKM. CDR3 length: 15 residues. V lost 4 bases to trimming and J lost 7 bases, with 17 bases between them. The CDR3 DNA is TGTGCCAGCAGTTCCCCGGGACCCCGGGGGCAGCCCCAGCATTTT. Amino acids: CASSSPGPRGQPQHF.

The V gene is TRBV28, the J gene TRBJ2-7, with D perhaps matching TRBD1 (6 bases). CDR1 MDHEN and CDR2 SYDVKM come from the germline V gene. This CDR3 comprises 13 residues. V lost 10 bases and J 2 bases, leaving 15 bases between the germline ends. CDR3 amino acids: CATTTGTPYEQYF. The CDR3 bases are TGTGCCACCACGACAGGAACTCCCTACGAGCAGTACTTC.

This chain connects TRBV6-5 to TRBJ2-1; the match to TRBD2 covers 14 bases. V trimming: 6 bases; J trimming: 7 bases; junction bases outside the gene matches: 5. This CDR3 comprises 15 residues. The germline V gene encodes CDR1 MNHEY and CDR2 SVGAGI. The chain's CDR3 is CASSTTSGRANEQFF. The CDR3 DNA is TGTGCCAGCAGCACGACTAGCGGGAGGGCTAATGAGCAGTTCTTC.

CDR3 DNA sequence: TGTGCCAGCTCACCTCGGGGGGATTACAATGAGCAGTTCTTC. Translation: CASSPRGDYNEQFF. This chain links TRBV18 with TRBJ2-1; 7 positions agree with TRBD2. CDR3 length equals 14 residues. Germline CDR1 reads KGHSH; CDR2 reads LQKENI. The ends lost 3 bases at V and 4 bases at J; junction bases unmatched: 3.

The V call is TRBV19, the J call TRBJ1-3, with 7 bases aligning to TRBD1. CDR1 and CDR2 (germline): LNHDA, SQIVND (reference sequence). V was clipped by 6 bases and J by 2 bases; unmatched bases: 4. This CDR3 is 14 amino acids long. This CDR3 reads CASSRGQAGNTIYF. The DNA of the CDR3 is TGTGCCAGTAGCCGTGGACAGGCTGGAAACACCATATATTTT. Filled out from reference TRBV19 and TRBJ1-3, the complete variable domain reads DGGITQSPKYLFRKEGQNVTLSCEQNLNHDAMYWYRQDPGQGLRLIYYSQIVNDFQKGDIAEGYSVSREKKESFPLTVTSAQKNPTAFYLCASSRGQAGNTIYFGEGSWLTVV.

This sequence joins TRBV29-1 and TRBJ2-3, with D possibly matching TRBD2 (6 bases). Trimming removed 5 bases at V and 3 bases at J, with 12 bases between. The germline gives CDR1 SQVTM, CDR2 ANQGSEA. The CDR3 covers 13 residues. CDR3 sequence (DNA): TGCAGCGTTCGACTCGGGGGAACAGATACGCAGTATTTT. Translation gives CSVRLGGTDTQYF.

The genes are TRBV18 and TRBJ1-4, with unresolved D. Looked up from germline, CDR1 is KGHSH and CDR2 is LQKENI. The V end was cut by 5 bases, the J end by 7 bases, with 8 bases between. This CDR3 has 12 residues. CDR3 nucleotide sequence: TGTGCCAGCTCAACACTGGGTGAAAAACTGTTTTTT. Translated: CASSTLGEKLFF.

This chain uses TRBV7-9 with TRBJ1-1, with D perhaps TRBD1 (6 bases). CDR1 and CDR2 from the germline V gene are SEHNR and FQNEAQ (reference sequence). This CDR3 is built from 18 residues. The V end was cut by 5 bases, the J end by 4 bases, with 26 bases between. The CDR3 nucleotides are TGTGCCAGCAGCCTCCCAACAGGGTTAATCGGTGGGGCCACTGAAGCTTTCTTT. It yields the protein CASSLPTGLIGGATEAFF.

The CDR3 nucleotides are TGTGCCAGCACCTCCAGAGTCCTTTACGAGCAGTACTTC. Translating it yields CASTSRVLYEQYF. The gene calls are TRBV6-6 and TRBJ2-7; no clear D. CDR1 MNHNY and CDR2 SVGAGI come from the germline V gene (reference sequence). This CDR3 spans 13 amino acids. V was trimmed by 7 bases and J by 4 bases, leaving 14 bases between them.

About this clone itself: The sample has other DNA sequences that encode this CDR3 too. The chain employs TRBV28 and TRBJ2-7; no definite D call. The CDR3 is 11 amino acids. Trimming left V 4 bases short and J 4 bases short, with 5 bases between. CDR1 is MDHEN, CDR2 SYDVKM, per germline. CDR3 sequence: CASSSPYEQYF. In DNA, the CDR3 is TGTGCCAGCAGTTCCCCGTACGAGCAGTACTTC.

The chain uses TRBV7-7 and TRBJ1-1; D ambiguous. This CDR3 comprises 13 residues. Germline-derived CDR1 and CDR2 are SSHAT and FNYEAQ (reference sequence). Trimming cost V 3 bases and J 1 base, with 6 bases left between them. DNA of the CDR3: TGTGCCAGCAGCTTGTCAAGGAACACTGAAGCTTTCTTT. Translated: CASSLSRNTEAFF.

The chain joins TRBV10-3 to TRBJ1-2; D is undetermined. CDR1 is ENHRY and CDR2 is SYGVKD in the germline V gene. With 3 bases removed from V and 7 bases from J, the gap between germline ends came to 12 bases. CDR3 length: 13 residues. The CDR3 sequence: CAISESVILGYTF. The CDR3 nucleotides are TGTGCCATCAGTGAATCGGTAATTCTTGGCTACACCTTC.

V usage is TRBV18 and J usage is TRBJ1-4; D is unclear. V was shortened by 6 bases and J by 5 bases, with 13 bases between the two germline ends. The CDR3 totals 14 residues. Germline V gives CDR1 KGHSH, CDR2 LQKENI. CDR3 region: CASSGQSENEKLFF. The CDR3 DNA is TGTGCCAGCTCGGGCCAGTCGGAAAATGAAAAACTGTTTTTT.

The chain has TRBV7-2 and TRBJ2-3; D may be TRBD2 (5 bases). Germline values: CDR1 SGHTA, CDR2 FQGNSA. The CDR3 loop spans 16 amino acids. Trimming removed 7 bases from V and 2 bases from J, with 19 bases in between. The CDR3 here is CASISDFSGSTDTQYF. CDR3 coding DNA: TGTGCCAGCATCTCAGACTTCTCGGGGTCCACAGATACGCAGTATTTT.

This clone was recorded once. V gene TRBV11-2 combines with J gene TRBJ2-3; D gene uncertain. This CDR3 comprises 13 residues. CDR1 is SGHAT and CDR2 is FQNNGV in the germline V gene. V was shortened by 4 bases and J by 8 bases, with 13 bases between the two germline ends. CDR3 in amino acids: CASSSPVGLTQYF. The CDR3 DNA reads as TGTGCCAGCAGCTCCCCGGTCGGGCTTACGCAGTATTTT.

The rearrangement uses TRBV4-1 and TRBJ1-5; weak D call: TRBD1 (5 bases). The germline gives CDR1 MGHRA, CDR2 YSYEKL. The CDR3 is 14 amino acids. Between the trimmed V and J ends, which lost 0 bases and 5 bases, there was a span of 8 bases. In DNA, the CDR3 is TGCGCCAGCAGCCAAGATGGGGGGTATCAGCCCCAGCATTTT. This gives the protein CASSQDGGYQPQHF.